These 9 T cell receptor beta chains originate from one sample sequenced in a study of regulatory T cells in long-lasting Graves disease. Time point noted: newly diagnosed GD, antithyroid drugs for less than 3 months. PBMC RNA served as the TCR library source. CDR3 regions were amplified by Arm-PCR using iRepertoire HTBI primers to build TCR beta libraries. TCRdb re-analysed the multiplex PCR reads in MiXCR, keeping a single row per CDR3 protein. This table holds about 460,000 distinct CDR3 sequences, approximately 14% found once. This same sample was also taken into another study, of T cells in Graves' hyperthyroidism and ophthalmopathy.

This specimen consisted of peripheral blood mononuclear cells (PBMCs), obtained at new diagnosis, from a patient treated with antithyroid drugs. The receptors derive from a woman in her fifties or sixties with Graves disease.

In DNA form, the CDR3 reads TGTGCCAGCTGGCGGGGACTAGCGGGAAACAATGAGCAGTTCTTC. This encodes CASWRGLAGNNEQFF. The J gene is TRBJ2-1, the V gene TRBV27; the match to TRBD2 covers 13 bases. CDR1 is MNHEY, CDR2 SMNVEV, per germline (reference sequence). This CDR3 region has 15 residues. With 8 bases clipped from V and 5 bases from J, the junction kept 6 bases outside the gene matches.

The table lists this clonotype with many counts. The chain carries TRBV6-1 and TRBJ2-7; 11 bases map to TRBD2. Losses at the gene ends were 2 bases for V and 6 bases for J; bases not matched to a gene: 3. Germline V gene sequence: CDR1 MNHNS, CDR2 SASEGT. This CDR3 is built from 14 residues. The CDR3 coding sequence is TGTGCCAGCAGTGAACTAGCGGGAGGAGGCGAGCAGTACTTC. Its protein product is CASSELAGGGEQYF.

The V and J genes are TRBV5-4 and TRBJ2-1, with D possibly being TRBD1 or TRBD2 (6 bases each). The CDR3 extends over 16 amino acids. Germline values: CDR1 SGHNT, CDR2 YYREEE (reference sequence). Trimming took 4 bases from V and 4 from J, leaving 18 bases between them. The CDR3 loop reads CASSQPGAGPYNEQFF. The DNA of the CDR3 is TGTGCCAGCAGCCAGCCGGGGGCGGGACCTTACAATGAGCAGTTCTTC. Full variable domain (rest looked up from reference TRBV5-4 and TRBJ2-1): ETGVTQSPTHLIKTRGQQVTLRCSSQSGHNTVSWYQQALGQGPQFIFQYYREEENGRGNFPPRFSGLQFPNYSSELNVNALELDDSALYLCASSQPGAGPYNEQFFGPGTRLTVL.

The rearrangement uses TRBV28 and TRBJ2-7, with D perhaps matching TRBD2 (5 bases). V was cut by 7 bases and J by 6 bases, with 13 bases left in between. This CDR3 has 12 amino acids. Germline assignment: CDR1 MDHEN and CDR2 SYDVKM. The CDR3 bases are TGTGCCAGCACCTCGGGCGGGCGCGAGCAGTACTTC. Translation: CASTSGGREQYF.

This clonotype appeared a few times. The chain joins TRBV7-9 to TRBJ2-5; perhaps TRBD2 as D (6 bases). Deletions cut 6 bases from V and 0 bases from J, with 17 bases between. CDR3 length: 16 residues. Germline lookup yields CDR1 SEHNR and CDR2 FQNEAQ (reference sequence). The CDR3 nucleotides read TGTGCCAGCAGGGGAAGGTGGGAGCGGGACCAAGAGACCCAGTACTTC. Amino acid sequence: CASRGRWERDQETQYF.

This clonotype has a count of ten or more. The rearrangement links TRBV20-1 to TRBJ2-7; TRBD2 agrees at 8 bases. Trimming removed 4 bases from V and 4 bases from J; junction bases left unmatched: 12. The CDR3 runs to 15 residues. Germline loops: CDR1 DFQATT, CDR2 SNEGSKA (reference sequence). CDR3 nucleotides: TGCAGTGCTAACGCCGGGGGGGGAGCGTCTTACGAGCAGTACTTC. Its protein is CSANAGGGASYEQYF.

This clonotype came up a few times. The chain couples TRBV7-2 to TRBJ1-1; 8 bases match TRBD1. Trimming took 5 bases from V and 1 from J; bases not matched to a gene: 6. CDR3 size: 15 residues. Per the germline V gene, CDR1 is SGHTA and CDR2 is FQGNSA. The CDR3 loop reads CASSPTDRGNTEAFF. The CDR3 DNA sequence: TGTGCCAGCAGCCCGACTGACAGGGGGAACACTGAAGCTTTCTTT.

The V gene is TRBV10-3, the J gene TRBJ2-7, with TRBD1 matching 9 bases. Germline V gene data show CDR1 as ENHRY and CDR2 as SYGVKD. With 0 bases clipped from V and 9 bases from J, the junction kept 21 bases outside the gene matches. CDR3 length: 19 residues. In DNA, the CDR3 is TGTGCCATCAGTGAGTCCACCGGTCAGCCTACAGGGGGCCTACGAGGGCAGTACTTC. It is translated as CAISESTGQPTGGLRGQYF.

The J gene is TRBJ2-1, the V gene TRBV5-5; D is perhaps TRBD2 (6 bases). Trimming removed 0 bases at V and 4 bases at J, with 14 bases between. Looked up from germline, CDR1 is SGHKS and CDR2 is YYEKEE (reference sequence). This CDR3 has 16 amino acids. The chain's CDR3 is CASSLDPQGLYNEQFF. The DNA for the CDR3 is TGTGCCAGCAGCTTGGACCCGCAGGGACTTTACAATGAGCAGTTCTTC.